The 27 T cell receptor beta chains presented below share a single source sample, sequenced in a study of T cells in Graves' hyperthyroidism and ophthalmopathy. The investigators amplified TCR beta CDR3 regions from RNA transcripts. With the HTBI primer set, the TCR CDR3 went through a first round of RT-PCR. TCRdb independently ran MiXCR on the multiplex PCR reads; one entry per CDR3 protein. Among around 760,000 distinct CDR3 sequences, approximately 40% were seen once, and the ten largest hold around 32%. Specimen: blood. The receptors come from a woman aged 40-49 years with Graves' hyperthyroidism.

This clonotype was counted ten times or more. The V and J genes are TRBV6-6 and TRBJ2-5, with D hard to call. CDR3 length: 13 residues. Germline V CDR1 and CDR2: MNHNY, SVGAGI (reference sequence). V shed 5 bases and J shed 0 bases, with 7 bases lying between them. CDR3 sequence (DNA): TGTGCCAGCAGTAGAGCCTACCAAGAGACCCAGTACTTC. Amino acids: CASSRAYQETQYF.

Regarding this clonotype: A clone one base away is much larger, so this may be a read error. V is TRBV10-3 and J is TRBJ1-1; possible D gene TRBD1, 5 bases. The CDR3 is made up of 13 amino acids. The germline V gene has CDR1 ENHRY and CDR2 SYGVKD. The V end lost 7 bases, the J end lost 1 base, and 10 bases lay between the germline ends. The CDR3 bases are TGTGCCATCACCAGGGAGGAGAACACTGAAGCTTTCTTT. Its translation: CAITREENTEAFF.

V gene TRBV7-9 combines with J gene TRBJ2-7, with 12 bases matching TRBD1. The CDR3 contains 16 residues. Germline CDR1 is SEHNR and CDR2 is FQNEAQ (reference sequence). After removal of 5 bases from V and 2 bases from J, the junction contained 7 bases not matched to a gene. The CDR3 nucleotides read TGTGCCAGCAGCGTATCCGGGACAGGGGGCCCCTACGAGCAGTACTTC. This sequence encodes CASSVSGTGGPYEQYF.

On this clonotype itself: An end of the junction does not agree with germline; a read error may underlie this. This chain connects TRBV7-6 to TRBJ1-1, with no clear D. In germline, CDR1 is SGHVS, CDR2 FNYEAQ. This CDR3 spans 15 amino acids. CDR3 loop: CASSRLGSTDAEAFF. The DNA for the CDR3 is TGCGCCAGCAGCCGGTTGGGGAGCACCGACGCTGAAGCTTTCTTT.

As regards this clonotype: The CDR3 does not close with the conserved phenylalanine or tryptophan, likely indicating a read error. For the CDR3, the DNA is TGTGCCAGTAGTAGGCCAACGGGACAGACCTTGAACACTGAAGCTTTCCTT. It codes for CASSRPTGQTLNTEAFL. The rearrangement links TRBV19 to TRBJ1-1, with 7 bases lining up with TRBD1. The germline gives CDR1 LNHDA, CDR2 SQIVND (reference sequence). V dropped 4 bases and J dropped 0; count of bases not matched to a gene: 11. The CDR3 loop spans 17 amino acids.

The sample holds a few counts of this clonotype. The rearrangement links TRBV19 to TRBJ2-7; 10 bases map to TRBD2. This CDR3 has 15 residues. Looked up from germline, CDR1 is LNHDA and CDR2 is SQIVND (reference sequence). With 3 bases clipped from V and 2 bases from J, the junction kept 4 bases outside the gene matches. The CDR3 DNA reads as TGTGCCAGTAGTATCGGGACTAGCGTTGCCTACGAGCAGTACTTC. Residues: CASSIGTSVAYEQYF.

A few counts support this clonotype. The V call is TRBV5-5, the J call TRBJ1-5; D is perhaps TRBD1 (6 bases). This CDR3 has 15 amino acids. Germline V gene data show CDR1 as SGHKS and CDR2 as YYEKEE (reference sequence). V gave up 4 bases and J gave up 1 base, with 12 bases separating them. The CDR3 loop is CASSAGVRSNQPQHF. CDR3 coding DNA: TGTGCCAGCAGCGCAGGGGTCAGGAGCAATCAGCCCCAGCATTTT.

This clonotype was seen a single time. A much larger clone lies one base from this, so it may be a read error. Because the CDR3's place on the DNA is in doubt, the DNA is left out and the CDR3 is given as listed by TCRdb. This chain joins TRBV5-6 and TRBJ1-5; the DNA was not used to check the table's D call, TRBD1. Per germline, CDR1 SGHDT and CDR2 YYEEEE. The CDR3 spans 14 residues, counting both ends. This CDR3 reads CASSWGQGTTALHF.

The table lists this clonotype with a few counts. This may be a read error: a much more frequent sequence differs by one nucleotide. In nucleotides, the CDR3 is TGTGCCAGCAGCTCGGGACTAGCGGCTCTAGAGACCCAGTACTTC. It encodes CASSSGLAALETQYF. The chain is built from TRBV7-2 and TRBJ2-5; 11 nucleotides line up with TRBD2. The trim removed 4 bases at V and 4 bases at J, leaving 5 bases unmatched. The CDR3 length is 15 residues. Germline lookup yields CDR1 SGHTA and CDR2 FQGNSA.

CDR3 sequence (DNA): TGTGCCAGCAGTTACAAGCCTTACGGTGCCTATGGCTACACCTTC. This encodes CASSYKPYGAYGYTF. The chain links TRBV6-6 to TRBJ1-2; the D is unclear. This CDR3 comprises 15 residues. Trimming left V 2 bases short and J 4 bases short, with 14 bases between. The germline V gene encodes CDR1 MNHNY and CDR2 SVGAGI (reference sequence).

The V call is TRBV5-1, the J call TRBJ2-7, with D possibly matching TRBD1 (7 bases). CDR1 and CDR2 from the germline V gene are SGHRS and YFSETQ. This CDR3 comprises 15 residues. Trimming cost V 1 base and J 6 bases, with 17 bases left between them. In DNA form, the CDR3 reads TGCGCCAGCAGCTTGTCCCCAGGGGGGTCAGTCGAGCAGTACTTC. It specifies CASSLSPGGSVEQYF.

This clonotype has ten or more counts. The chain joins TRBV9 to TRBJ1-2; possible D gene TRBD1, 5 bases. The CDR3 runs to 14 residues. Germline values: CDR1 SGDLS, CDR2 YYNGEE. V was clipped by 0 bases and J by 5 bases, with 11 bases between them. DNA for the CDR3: TGTGCCAGCAGCGTAGATACAGGCGGATATGGCTACACCTTC. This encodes CASSVDTGGYGYTF.

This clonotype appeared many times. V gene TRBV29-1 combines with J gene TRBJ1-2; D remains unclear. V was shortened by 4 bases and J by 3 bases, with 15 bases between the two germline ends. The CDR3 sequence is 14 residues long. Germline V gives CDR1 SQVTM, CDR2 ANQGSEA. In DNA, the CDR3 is TGCAGCGTTGCGACCCCAGCCGGACACTATGGCTACACCTTC. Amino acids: CSVATPAGHYGYTF.

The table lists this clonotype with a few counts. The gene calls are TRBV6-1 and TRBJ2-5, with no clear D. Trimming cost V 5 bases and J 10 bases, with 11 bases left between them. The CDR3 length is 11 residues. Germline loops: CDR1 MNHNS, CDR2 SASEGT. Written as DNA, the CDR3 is TGTGCCAGCAGTTACTCGATCGACCAGTACTTC. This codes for CASSYSIDQYF.

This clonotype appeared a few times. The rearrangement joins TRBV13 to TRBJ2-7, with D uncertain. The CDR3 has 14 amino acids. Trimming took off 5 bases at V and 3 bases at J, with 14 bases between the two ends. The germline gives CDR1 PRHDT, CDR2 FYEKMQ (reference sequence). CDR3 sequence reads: CASSERTVDYEQYF. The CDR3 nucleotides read TGTGCCAGCAGCGAGCGAACGGTAGACTACGAGCAGTACTTC.

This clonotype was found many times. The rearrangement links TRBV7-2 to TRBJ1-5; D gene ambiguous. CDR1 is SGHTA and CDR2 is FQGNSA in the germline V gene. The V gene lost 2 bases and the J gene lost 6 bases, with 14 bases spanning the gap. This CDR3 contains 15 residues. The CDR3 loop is CASSLSGGWGQPQHF. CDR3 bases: TGTGCCAGCAGCTTATCGGGTGGGTGGGGTCAGCCCCAGCATTTT.

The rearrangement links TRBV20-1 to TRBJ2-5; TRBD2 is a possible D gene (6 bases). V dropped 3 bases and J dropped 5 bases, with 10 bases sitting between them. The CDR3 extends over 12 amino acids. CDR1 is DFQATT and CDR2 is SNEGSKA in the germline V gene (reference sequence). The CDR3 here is CSARGRLETQYF. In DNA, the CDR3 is TGCAGTGCTAGGGGGAGGCTGGAGACCCAGTACTTC.

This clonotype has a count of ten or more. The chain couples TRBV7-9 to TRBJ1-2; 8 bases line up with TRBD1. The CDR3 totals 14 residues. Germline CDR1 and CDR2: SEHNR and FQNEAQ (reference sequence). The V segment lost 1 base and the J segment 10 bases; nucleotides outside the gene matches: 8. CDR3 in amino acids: CASSLGQGPPPYTF. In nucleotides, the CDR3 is TGTGCCAGCAGCTTAGGACAGGGGCCCCCCCCCTACACCTTC. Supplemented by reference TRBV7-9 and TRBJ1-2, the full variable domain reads DTGVSQNPRHKITKRGQNVTFRCDPISEHNRLYWYRQTLGQGPEFLTYFQNEAQLEKSRLLSDRFSAERPKGSFSTLEIQRTEQGDSAMYLCASSLGQGPPPYTFGSGTRLTVV.

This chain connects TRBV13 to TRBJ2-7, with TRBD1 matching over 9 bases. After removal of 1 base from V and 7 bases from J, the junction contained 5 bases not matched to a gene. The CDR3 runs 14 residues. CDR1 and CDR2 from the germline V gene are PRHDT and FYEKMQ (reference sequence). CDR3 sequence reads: CASSLVDRGDEQYF. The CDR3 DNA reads TGTGCCAGCAGCTTAGTGGACAGGGGAGATGAGCAGTACTTC.

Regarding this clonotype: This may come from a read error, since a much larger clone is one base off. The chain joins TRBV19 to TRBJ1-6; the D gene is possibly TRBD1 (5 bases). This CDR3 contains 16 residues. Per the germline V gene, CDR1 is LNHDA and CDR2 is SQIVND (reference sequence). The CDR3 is CASSMPRGQGGLPLRF. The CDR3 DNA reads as TGTGCCAGTAGTATGCCGCGCGGGCAGGGAGGTCTGCCCCTCCGCTTT.

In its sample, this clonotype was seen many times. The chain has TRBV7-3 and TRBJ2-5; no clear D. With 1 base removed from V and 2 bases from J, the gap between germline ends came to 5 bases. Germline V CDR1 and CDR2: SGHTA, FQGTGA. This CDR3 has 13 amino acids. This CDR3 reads CASSLNRQETQYF. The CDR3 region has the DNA TGTGCCAGCAGCTTAAATCGGCAAGAGACCCAGTACTTC.

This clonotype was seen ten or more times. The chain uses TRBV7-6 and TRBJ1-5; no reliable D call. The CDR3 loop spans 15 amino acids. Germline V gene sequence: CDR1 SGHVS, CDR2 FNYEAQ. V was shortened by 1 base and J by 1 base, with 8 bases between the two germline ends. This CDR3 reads CASSLGTSSNQPQHF. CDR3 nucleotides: TGTGCCAGCAGCTTAGGGACTTCCAGCAATCAGCCCCAGCATTTT.

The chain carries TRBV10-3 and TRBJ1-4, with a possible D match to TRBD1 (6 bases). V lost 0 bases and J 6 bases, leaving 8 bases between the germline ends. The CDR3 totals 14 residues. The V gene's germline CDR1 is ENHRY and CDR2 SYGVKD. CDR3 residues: CAISESEGDEKLFF. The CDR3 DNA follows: TGTGCCATCAGTGAGTCCGAGGGGGATGAAAAACTGTTTTTT.

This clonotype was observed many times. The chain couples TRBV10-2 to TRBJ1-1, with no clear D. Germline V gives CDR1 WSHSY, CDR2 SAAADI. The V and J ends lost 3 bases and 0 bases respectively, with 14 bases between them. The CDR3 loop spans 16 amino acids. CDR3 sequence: CASSENRITLNTEAFF. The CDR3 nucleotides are TGCGCCAGCAGTGAAAACCGAATTACTCTGAACACTGAAGCTTTCTTT.

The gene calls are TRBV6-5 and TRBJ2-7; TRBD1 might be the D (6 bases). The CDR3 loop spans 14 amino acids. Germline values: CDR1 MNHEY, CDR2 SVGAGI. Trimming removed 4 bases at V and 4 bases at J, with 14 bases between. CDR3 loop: CASSWTAGAYEQYF. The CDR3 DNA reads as TGTGCCAGCAGTTGGACCGCAGGGGCGTACGAGCAGTACTTC.

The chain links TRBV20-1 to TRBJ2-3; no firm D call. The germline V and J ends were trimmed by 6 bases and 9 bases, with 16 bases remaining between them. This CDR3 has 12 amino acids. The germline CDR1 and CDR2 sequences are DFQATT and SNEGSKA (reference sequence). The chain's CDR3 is CSAATSPGTQYF. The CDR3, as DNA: TGCAGTGCCGCGACCTCGCCTGGGACGCAGTATTTT.

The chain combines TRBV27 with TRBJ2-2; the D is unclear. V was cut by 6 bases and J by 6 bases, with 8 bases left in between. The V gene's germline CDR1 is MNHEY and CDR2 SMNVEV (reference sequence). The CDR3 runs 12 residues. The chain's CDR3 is CASRRWAGELFF. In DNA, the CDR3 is TGTGCCAGCAGGCGGTGGGCCGGGGAGCTGTTTTTT.